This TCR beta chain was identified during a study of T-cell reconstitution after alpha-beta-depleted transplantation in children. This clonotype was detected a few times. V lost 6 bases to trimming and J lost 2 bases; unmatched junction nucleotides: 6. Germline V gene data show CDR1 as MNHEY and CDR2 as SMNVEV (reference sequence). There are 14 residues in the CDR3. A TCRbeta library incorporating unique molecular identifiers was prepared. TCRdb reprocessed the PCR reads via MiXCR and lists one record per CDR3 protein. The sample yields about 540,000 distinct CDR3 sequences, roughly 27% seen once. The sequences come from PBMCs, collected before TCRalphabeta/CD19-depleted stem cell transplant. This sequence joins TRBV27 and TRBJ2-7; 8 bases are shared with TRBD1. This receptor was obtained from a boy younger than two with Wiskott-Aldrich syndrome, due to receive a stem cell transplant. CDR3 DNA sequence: TGTGCCAGCAGCAAAGGACAGGGTACCTACGAGCAGTACTTC. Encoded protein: CASSKGQGTYEQYF.